The clone carrying this T cell receptor beta chain has only a few counts. The antigen remains unidentified. This entry comes from a study of cytomegalovirus exposure and HLA in healthy donors. The PCR used 60 Vbeta and 13 Jbeta primers. Clones were read by immunoSEQ multiplex PCR, and TCRdb kept only the in-frame ones, dropping some. Among about 94,000 clones listed, approximately 7.7% were seen once. Participants comprised healthy donors of bone marrow. Study-level results: A previous analysis found most TCR beta V segments productive roughly 87% or roughly 30% of the time.

With 5 bases removed from V and 5 bases from J, the gap between germline ends came to 19 bases. The CDR3 has 15 residues. CDR1 is SGHTA, CDR2 FQGTGA, per germline. Source material: PBMCs. The chain uses TRBV7-3 and TRBJ2-7, with a possible D match to TRBD2 (6 bases). The sequence was obtained from a man over 45 in good health and CMV-seronegative. CDR3 residues: CASSPGLSTFDEQYF. CDR3 in DNA: TGTGCCAGCAGCCCGGGACTGTCTACTTTTGACGAGCAGTACTTC.